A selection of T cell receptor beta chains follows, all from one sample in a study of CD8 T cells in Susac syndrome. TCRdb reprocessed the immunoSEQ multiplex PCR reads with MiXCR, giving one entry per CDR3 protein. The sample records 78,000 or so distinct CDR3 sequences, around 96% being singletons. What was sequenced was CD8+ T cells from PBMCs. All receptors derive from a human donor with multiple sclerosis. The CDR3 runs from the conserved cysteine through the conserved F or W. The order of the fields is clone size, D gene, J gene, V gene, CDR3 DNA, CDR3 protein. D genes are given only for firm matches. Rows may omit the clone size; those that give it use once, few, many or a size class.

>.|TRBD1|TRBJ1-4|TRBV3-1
TGTGCCAGCAGCCAAGCCGACAGGGGAAATGAAAAACTGTTTTTT
CASSQADRGNEKLFF
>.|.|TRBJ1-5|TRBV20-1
TGCAGTGCTAGGGACAGATCGCATCAGCCCCAGCATTTT
CSARDRSHQPQHF
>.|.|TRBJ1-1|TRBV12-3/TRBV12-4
TGTGCCAGCAGTTGGGGCAGGGTTAGTGAAGCTTTCTTT
CASSWGRVSEAFF
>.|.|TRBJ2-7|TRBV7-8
TGTGCCAGCAGCTTATCTCAACTAAGAGTCGAGCAGTACTTC
CASSLSQLRVEQYF
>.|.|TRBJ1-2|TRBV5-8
TGTGCCAGCAGCTTGCGAGGGATTGACTATGGCTACACCTTC
CASSLRGIDYGYTF
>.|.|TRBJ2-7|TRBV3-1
TGTGCCAGCAGCCAAGCGGCGCTTCCGGGCTACTACTACGAGCAGTACTTC
CASSQAALPGYYYEQYF
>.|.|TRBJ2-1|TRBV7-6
TGTGCCAGCAGCTCCCTCCCGGGAGAAGGGGCTGAGCAGTTCTTC
CASSSLPGEGAEQFF
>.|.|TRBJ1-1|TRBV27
TGTGCCAGCAGCTTGATCGGGGCCCCTGAAGCTTTCTTT
CASSLIGAPEAFF
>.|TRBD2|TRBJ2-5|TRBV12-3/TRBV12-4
TGTGCCAGCAGTTTTGCGGGGGGAGGGGAGACCCAGTACTTC
CASSFAGGGETQYF
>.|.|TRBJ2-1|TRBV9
TGTGCCAGCAGCGCTGGGTCCTACAATGAGCAGTTCTTC
CASSAGSYNEQFF
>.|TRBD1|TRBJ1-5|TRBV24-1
TGTGCCACCAGTGATGCGGGACAGGGGGGCTATCAGCCCCAGCATTTT
CATSDAGQGGYQPQHF
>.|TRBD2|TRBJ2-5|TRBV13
TGTGCCAGCAGCCACCGCGGGGGGGTGGAGACCCAGTACTTC
CASSHRGGVETQYF
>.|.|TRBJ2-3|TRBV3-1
TGTGCCAGCAGCCAAAACCCTCCTGTGCAGGGCACACTCCATTCTCATACGCAGTATTTT
CASSQNPPVQGTLHSHTQYF
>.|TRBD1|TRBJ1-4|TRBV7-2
TGTGCCAGCAGCCGCCCGGGACAGGGAGCTAATGAAAAACTGTTTTTT
CASSRPGQGANEKLFF
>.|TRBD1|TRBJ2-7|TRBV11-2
TGTGCCAGCAGCCGCTTAATGGGGCCAGGAGGGACAGGGGAAGAATACGAGCAGTACTTC
CASSRLMGPGGTGEEYEQYF
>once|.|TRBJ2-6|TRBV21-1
TGTGCCAGCAGCAAAGGGCCAGGAGACCCTGGGGCCAACGTCCTGACTTTC
CASSKGPGDPGANVLTF
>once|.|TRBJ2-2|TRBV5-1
TGCGCCAGCAGCTTGGAAGGCGCGAACACCGGGGAGCTGTTTTTT
CASSLEGANTGELFF
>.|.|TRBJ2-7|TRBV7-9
TGTGCCAGCAGCTCGACGAGGTTAGCGCCCGCGGGCGAGCAGTACTTC
CASSSTRLAPAGEQYF
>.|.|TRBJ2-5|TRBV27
TGTGCCACCGGCGGATGGGGAGACACACAAGAGACCCAGTACTTC
CATGGWGDTQETQYF
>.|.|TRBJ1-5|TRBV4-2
TGTGCCAGCAGCCAAGACAGGACAGCTGCTAATCAGCCCCAGCATTTT
CASSQDRTAANQPQHF
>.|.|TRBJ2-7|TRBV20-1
TGCAGTGCTAGAGGCATAGGGAATAACTACGAGCAGTACTTC
CSARGIGNNYEQYF
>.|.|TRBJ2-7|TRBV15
TGTGCCACCAGCAGACGACCTGGGCGGACCGCCTACGAGCAGTACTTC
CATSRRPGRTAYEQYF
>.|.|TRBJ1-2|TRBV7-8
TGTGCCAGCAGCCCAGGGGCCTTTGATGGCTACACCTTC
CASSPGAFDGYTF
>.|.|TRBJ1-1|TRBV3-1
TGTGCCAGCAGCGCTCGGGGACGGTCGAACACTGAAGCTTTCTTT
CASSARGRSNTEAFF
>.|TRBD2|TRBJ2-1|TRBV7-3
TGTGCCAGCAGTCCGACTAGCGGGGCCCCCAATGAGCAGTTCTTC
CASSPTSGAPNEQFF
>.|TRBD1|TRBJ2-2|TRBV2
TGTGCCAGCATTGGAGGGACAGGGATTAACACCGGGGAGCTGTTTTTT
CASIGGTGINTGELFF
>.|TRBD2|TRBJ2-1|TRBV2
TGTGCCAGCAGTGAACGCCAGCGGGAGTCTTCCAATGAGCAGTTCTTC
CASSERQRESSNEQFF
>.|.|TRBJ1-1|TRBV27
TGTGCCAGCAGTTTGGGGACGAATGCTTTCTTT
CASSLGTNAFF
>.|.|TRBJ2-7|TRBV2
TGTGCCAGCAGTGAGGGCATCGAGCAGTACTTC
CASSEGIEQYF
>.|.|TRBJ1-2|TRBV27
TGTGCCAGCAGTTTATCCTTAGGGGCGAGGGATGGCTACACCTTC
CASSLSLGARDGYTF
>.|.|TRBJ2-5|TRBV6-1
TGTGCCAGCAGTGAAACTGGGCCCCCCAGGGCCCAGTACTTC
CASSETGPPRAQYF
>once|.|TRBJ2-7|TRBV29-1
TGCAGCGTTGACACCTCCTACGAGCAGTACTTC
CSVDTSYEQYF
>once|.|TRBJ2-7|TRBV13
TGTGCCAGCAGCCCCGTGGGGCAGGGGATCCACGAGCAGTACTTC
CASSPVGQGIHEQYF
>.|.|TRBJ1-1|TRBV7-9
TGTGCCAGCAGTCTCCTTAGGGGGGGCCCCAACACTGAAGCTTTCTTT
CASSLLRGGPNTEAFF
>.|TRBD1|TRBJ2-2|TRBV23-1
TGCGCCAGCAGGGACAGGGTAGGCACCGGGGAGCTGTTTTTT
CASRDRVGTGELFF
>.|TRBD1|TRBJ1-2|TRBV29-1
TGCAGCGTCAAGGACAGGGGAATTGGCTACACCTTC
CSVKDRGIGYTF
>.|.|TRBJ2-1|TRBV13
TGTGCCAGCAGCTCTACCCTAGAAGGAGATGAGCAGTTCTTC
CASSSTLEGDEQFF
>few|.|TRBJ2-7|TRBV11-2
TGTGCCAGCAGCTCTGGAACTTACGAGCAGTACTTC
CASSSGTYEQYF
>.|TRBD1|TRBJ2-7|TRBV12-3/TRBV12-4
TGTGCCAGCAGTATCTCGGCCGGGACAGGGGCCTACGAGCAGTACTTC
CASSISAGTGAYEQYF
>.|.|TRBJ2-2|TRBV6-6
TGTGCCAGCAGAGACATGAACACCGGGGAGCTGTTTTTT
CASRDMNTGELFF
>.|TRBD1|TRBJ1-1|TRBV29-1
TGCAGCGCCGCAAGGCCGGGGACAGCTGAAGCTTTCTTT
CSAARPGTAEAFF
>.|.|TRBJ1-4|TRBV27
TGTGCCAGCAGAAAAGGGGAGGGGAGGACTCGGGTTGAAAAACTGTTTTTT
CASRKGEGRTRVEKLFF
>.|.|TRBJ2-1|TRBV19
TGTGCCAGTAGTATCCTCAGCGAGCAGTTCTTC
CASSILSEQFF
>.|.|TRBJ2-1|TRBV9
TGTGCCAGCAGCGTAGGGACTAAAGACAATGAGCAGTTCTTC
CASSVGTKDNEQFF
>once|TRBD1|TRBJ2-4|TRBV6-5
TGTGCCAGCAGTTACTCAGGGACAGGGGACGCCAAAAACATTCAGTACTTC
CASSYSGTGDAKNIQYF
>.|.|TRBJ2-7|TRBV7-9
TGTGCCAGCAGCTTGGGCTATCGTTACGAGCAGTACTTC
CASSLGYRYEQYF
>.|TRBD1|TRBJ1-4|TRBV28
TGTGCCAGCAGAATCGACAGGGTGCATGAAAAACTGTTTTTT
CASRIDRVHEKLFF
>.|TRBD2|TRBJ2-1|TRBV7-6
TGTGCCAGCAGCATCACCAGTAGCGGGGGATACAATGAGCAGTTCTTC
CASSITSSGGYNEQFF
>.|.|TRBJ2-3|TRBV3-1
TGTGCCAGCAGCCCAGAGGACACAGATACGCAGTATTTT
CASSPEDTDTQYF
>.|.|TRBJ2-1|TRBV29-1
TGCAGCGCGGGACTCGAACCCTCCTACAATGAGCAGTTCTTC
CSAGLEPSYNEQFF
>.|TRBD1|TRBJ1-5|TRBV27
TGTGCCAGCAGTACGGACAGGGGGGATCAGCCCCAGCATTTT
CASSTDRGDQPQHF
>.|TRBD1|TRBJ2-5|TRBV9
TGTGCCAGCAGCGCTGGGGGACAGGGTATCGGTGAGACCCAGTACTTC
CASSAGGQGIGETQYF
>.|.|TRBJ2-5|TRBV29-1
TGCAGCGTTGAAGATGGGCCACAAGAGACCCAGTACTTC
CSVEDGPQETQYF